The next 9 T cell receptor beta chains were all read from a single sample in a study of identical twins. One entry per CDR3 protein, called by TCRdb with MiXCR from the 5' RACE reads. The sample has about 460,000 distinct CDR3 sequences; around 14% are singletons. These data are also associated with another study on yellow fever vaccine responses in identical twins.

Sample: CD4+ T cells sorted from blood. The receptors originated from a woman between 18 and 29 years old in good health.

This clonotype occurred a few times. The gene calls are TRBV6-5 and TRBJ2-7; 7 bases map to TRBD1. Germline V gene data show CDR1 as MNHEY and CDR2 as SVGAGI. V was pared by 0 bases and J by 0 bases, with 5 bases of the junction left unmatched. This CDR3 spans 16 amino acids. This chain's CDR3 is CASSYSIGQDSYEQYF. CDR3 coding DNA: TGTGCCAGCAGTTACTCGATTGGACAGGACTCCTACGAGCAGTACTTC.

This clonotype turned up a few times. DNA for the CDR3: TGTGCCAGCAGTGAAGCGGGGTGGACAGCTTTCTTT. Amino acid sequence: CASSEAGWTAFF. V gene TRBV6-1 combines with J gene TRBJ1-1; D is uncertain. The germline CDR1 and CDR2 sequences are MNHNS and SASEGT. This CDR3 is built from 12 residues. V lost 0 bases to trimming and J lost 10 bases, with 9 bases between them.

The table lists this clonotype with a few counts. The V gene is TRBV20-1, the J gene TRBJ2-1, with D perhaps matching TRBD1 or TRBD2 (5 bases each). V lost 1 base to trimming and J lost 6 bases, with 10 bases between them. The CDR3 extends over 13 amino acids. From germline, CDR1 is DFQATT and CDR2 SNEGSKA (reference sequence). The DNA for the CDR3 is TGCAGTGCTAGAGGGGGACGTTTCAATGAGCAGTTCTTC. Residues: CSARGGRFNEQFF.

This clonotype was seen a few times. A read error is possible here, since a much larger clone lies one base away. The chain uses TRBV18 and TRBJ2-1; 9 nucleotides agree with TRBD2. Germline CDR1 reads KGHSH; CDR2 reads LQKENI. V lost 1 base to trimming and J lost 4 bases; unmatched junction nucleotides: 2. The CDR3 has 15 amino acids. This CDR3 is CASSPLAGEYNEQFF. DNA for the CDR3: TGTGCCAGCTCACCACTAGCGGGAGAGTACAATGAGCAGTTCTTC.

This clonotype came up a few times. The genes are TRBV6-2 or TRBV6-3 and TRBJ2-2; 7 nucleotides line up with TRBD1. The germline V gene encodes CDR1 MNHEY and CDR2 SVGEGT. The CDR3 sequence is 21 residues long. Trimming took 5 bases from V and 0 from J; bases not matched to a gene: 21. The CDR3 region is CASSRSAKGQPNPTNTGELFF. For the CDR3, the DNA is TGTGCCAGCAGTAGATCCGCTAAGGGACAGCCCAACCCTACGAACACCGGGGAGCTGTTTTTT.

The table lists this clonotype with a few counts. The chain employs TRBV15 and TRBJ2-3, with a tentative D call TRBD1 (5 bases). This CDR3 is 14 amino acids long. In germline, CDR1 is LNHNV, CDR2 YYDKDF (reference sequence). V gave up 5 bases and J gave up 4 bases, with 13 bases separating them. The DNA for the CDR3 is TGTGCCACCAGCCTAAGCGTAGGGGCAGATACGCAGTATTTT. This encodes CATSLSVGADTQYF.

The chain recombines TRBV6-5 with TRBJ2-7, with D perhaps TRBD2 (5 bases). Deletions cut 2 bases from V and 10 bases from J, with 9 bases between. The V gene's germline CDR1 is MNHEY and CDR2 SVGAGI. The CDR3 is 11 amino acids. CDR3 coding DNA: TGTGCCAGCAGTTACGAGGGAGCACAGTACTTC. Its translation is CASSYEGAQYF.

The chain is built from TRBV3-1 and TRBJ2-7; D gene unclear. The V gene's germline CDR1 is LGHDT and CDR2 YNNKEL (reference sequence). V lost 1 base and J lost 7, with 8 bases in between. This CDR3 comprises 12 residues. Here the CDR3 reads CASSQALPEQYF. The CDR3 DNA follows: TGTGCCAGCAGCCAAGCATTACCGGAGCAGTACTTC.

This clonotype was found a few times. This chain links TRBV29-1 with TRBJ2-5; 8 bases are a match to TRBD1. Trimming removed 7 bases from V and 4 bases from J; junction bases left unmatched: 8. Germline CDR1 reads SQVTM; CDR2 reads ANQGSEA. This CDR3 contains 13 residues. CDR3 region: CSGMTGAIETQYF. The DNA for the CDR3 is TGCAGCGGGATGACAGGGGCAATAGAGACCCAGTACTTC.